The 10 T cell receptor beta chains presented below share a single source sample, sequenced in a study of CDR3 diversity in severe acne. Each CDR3 protein gets one entry after TCRdb re-called the PCR reads with MiXCR. Of 97,000 or so distinct CDR3 sequences listed, 51% are singletons. The source material was blood. The receptors shown here come from a male donor with acne.

This clonotype was observed a handful of times. The CDR3 nucleotides are TGCAGCGGACTAGCGGGTACCTACGAGCAGTACTTC. It codes for CSGLAGTYEQYF. The J gene is TRBJ2-7, the V gene TRBV20-1; 11 bases agree with TRBD2. CDR3 size: 12 residues. Germline V gives CDR1 DFQATT, CDR2 SNEGSKA (reference sequence).

This clonotype has only a few counts. The V call is TRBV19, the J call TRBJ1-1; TRBD1 aligns across 8 bases. CDR1 is LNHDA, CDR2 SQIVND, per germline (reference sequence). The CDR3 consists of 14 residues. J was trimmed by 1 base and V by 5 bases; bases with no gene match: 3. The CDR3: CASSEGQANTEAFF. The CDR3 DNA reads as TGTGCCAGTAGTGAGGGACAGGCGAACACTGAAGCTTTCTTT.

In its sample, this clonotype was seen a few times. The gene calls are TRBV6-4 and TRBJ2-6; D unresolved. The V end lost 0 bases, the J end lost 0 bases, and 3 bases lay between the germline ends. Per the germline V gene, CDR1 is MRHNA and CDR2 is SNTAGT. This CDR3 has 15 amino acids. The chain's CDR3 is CASSDSHSGANVLTF. The CDR3 DNA is TGTGCCAGCAGTGACTCGCACTCTGGGGCCAACGTCCTGACTTTC.

The genes are TRBV12-3 or TRBV12-4 and TRBJ1-1; D is perhaps TRBD1 (5 bases). The CDR3 loop spans 12 amino acids. V lost 7 bases to trimming and J lost 5 bases, with 11 bases between them. This CDR3 is CASTMGGTEAFF. The CDR3 bases are TGTGCCAGCACCATGGGGGGAACTGAAGCTTTCTTT.

This rearrangement joins TRBV2 to TRBJ1-2; TRBD1 agrees at 8 bases. CDR3 length: 15 residues. Germline V gene data show CDR1 as SNHLY and CDR2 as FYNNEI. V gave up 5 bases and J gave up 0 bases; unmatched junction bases: 5. The DNA for the CDR3 is TGTGCCAGCAGTCAAGGACAGGGCTCTAACTATGGCTACACCTTC. As protein: CASSQGQGSNYGYTF.

J is TRBJ2-1 and V is TRBV9; 9 bases map to TRBD2. Germline V gene data show CDR1 as SGDLS and CDR2 as YYNGEE. The trim removed 0 bases at V and 10 bases at J, leaving 14 bases unmatched. The CDR3 is 17 residues long. CDR3 sequence: CASSVAGGGRALREQFF. In nucleotides, the CDR3 is TGTGCCAGCAGCGTAGCGGGGGGCGGGAGGGCCTTACGGGAGCAGTTCTTC.

The gene calls are TRBV25-1 and TRBJ1-6, with D perhaps TRBD1 (5 bases). CDR3 length: 16 amino acids. The germline CDR1 and CDR2 sequences are MGHDK and SYGVNS. Trimming pared 5 bases from V and 8 bases from J, leaving 19 bases between. The CDR3 loop is CASSPPTGGYDSPLHF. DNA of the CDR3: TGTGCCAGCAGTCCCCCCACAGGAGGGTACGATTCACCCCTCCACTTT.

The chain couples TRBV24-1 to TRBJ2-1, with 7 bases matching TRBD2. After removal of 6 bases from V and 8 bases from J, the junction contained 3 bases not matched to a gene. Germline V lookup: CDR1 KGHDR, CDR2 SFDVKD. CDR3 length: 12 residues. DNA of the CDR3: TGTGCCACCAGTACAGCGGGACATGAGCAGTTCTTC. It translates to CATSTAGHEQFF.

The table lists this clonotype with many counts. The rearrangement uses TRBV11-2 and TRBJ2-1; 11 nucleotides agree with TRBD2. V gave up 1 base and J gave up 3 bases; unmatched junction bases: 8. Germline V gene lookup returns CDR1 SGHAT and CDR2 FQNNGV. The CDR3 length is 18 residues. DNA of the CDR3: TGTGCCAGCAGCTTAGGAACAGTGACTAGCGGGGACTACAATGAGCAGTTCTTC. This sequence encodes CASSLGTVTSGDYNEQFF.

The chain uses TRBV20-1 and TRBJ2-2; D not certain. This CDR3 comprises 10 residues. V shed 0 bases and J shed 8 bases, with 1 base lying between them. Germline CDR1 DFQATT, CDR2 SNEGSKA (reference sequence). As DNA, the CDR3 is TGCAGTGCTAGAGATGGGGAGCTGTTTTTT. Its protein is CSARDGELFF.